A selection of T cell receptor beta chains follows, all from one sample in a study of T cell responses to AZD1222 COVID-19 vaccine. Sequencing was performed with immunoSEQ multiplex PCR; in TCRdb, only in-frame clones are kept and a portion is missing. Altogether 90,000 to 100,000 clones are present, about 89% being singletons, with the ten largest covering 7.5%. Sequencing was performed on peripheral blood, taken on day 0 of AZD1222 vaccination. Receptors were obtained from an adult in good health. CDR3s include the opening cysteine and the closing phenylalanine or tryptophan. D genes are given only for firm matches. Some rows have no size entry. The others give once, few or many, or a class for an expanded clone.

V,J,D,size,DNA,CDR3
TRBV19,TRBJ2-3,-,-,TGTGCCAGTAGTCCGCGCCTAACACCTACGCAGTATTTT,CASSPRLTPTQYF
TRBV18,TRBJ1-2,-,-,TGTGCCAGCTCACCGGGAACAGGGCGGCCCGGTGGCTACACCTTC,CASSPGTGRPGGYTF
TRBV9,TRBJ1-2,-,-,TGTGCCAGCAGCCCCGGGGCAAACTATGGCTACACCTTC,CASSPGANYGYTF
TRBV19,TRBJ1-1,-,-,TGTGCCAGTAGTAACCGGGGCGACACTGAAGCTTTCTTT,CASSNRGDTEAFF
TRBV5-4,TRBJ2-2,TRBD2,-,TGTGCCAGCAGCTTAGCGGGGGGCCTTAACACCGGGGAGCTGTTTTTT,CASSLAGGLNTGELFF
TRBV2,TRBJ2-1,TRBD2,-,TGTGCCAGCAGGCCGGGACTACACAATGAGCAGTTCTTC,CASRPGLHNEQFF
TRBV4-3,TRBJ2-3,-,-,TGCGCCAGCAGCCAGGAAACTCTGGATACGCAGTATTTT,CASSQETLDTQYF
TRBV4-2,TRBJ2-1,-,-,TGTGCCAGCAGCCAAGTCCCGGGGAGCGGTGAGCAGTTCTTC,CASSQVPGSGEQFF
TRBV27,TRBJ1-2,TRBD1,-,TGTGCCAGCAGTGTGAGACAGGGGTTCTATGGCTACACCTTC,CASSVRQGFYGYTF
TRBV5-4,TRBJ2-5,-,-,TGTGCCAGCAGCTTCCCCAGGGGAGGGCAAGAGACCCAGTACTTC,CASSFPRGGQETQYF
TRBV3-1/TRBV3-2,TRBJ1-4,TRBD1,-,TGTGCCAGCACTGGACAGGGTCTTAATGAAAAACTGTTTTTT,CASTGQGLNEKLFF
TRBV9,TRBJ2-1,TRBD2,-,TGTGCCAGCAGCGTGGAACCTAGCGGGAGGGCCTACAATGAGCAGTTCTTC,CASSVEPSGRAYNEQFF
TRBV11-1,TRBJ1-1,-,-,TGTGCCAGCAGCTTTGTAAGGGGGAACACTGAAGCTTTCTTT,CASSFVRGNTEAFF
TRBV9,TRBJ1-2,TRBD1,once,TGTGCCAGCAGCACCCGACAGGGAAACTATGGCTACACCTTC,CASSTRQGNYGYTF
TRBV11-3,TRBJ2-2,-,-,TGTGCCAGCAGTAACAGCTTTGGGGAGCTGTTTTTT,CASSNSFGELFF
TRBV6-5,TRBJ1-6,TRBD1,-,TGTGCCAGCAGTTCCGGGACAGGGTGGGGTTCACCCCTCCACTTT,CASSSGTGWGSPLHF
TRBV19,TRBJ1-1,-,-,TGTGCCAGTATTGCCGGGGTAATGAACACTGAAGCTTTCTTT,CASIAGVMNTEAFF